Below, 18 T cell receptor beta chains from the same sample are listed, as sequenced in a study of blood T cell repertoires in COVID-19. Sequenced by immunoSEQ multiplex PCR; TCRdb stores in-frame clones only, minus some. The profile shows about 250,000 clones, 88% of them singletons. Sequencing used peripheral blood. The receptor set was obtained from a woman aged 40 to 50 who had recovered from COVID-19.

V and J are TRBV6-5 and TRBJ1-5; perhaps TRBD1 as D (5 bases). Germline values: CDR1 MNHEY, CDR2 SVGAGI. V lost 10 bases, J lost 2 bases, and 12 bases lay in between. The CDR3 runs 13 residues. This chain's CDR3 is CATSGGGNQPQHF. CDR3 bases: TGTGCCACGAGTGGGGGGGGCAATCAGCCCCAGCATTTT.

The chain employs TRBV5-4 and TRBJ1-1; TRBD1 agrees at 10 bases. The junction had 5 bases not matched to a gene; V was cut back by 4 bases and J by 5 bases. Germline V CDR1 and CDR2: SGHNT, YYREEE (reference sequence). The CDR3 is made up of 14 amino acids. The CDR3 sequence is CASSEGTGDTEAFF. The CDR3 DNA follows: TGTGCCAGCAGCGAAGGGACAGGGGATACTGAAGCTTTCTTT.

The chain employs TRBV29-1 and TRBJ1-4, with D possibly TRBD1 on 6 matching bases. Near its end, the DNA agrees better with TRBJ2-2, so the J call may be wrong. This CDR3 is 14 amino acids long. Germline CDR1 is SQVTM and CDR2 is ANQGSEA. The DNA of the CDR3 is TGCAGCGTTGAACCCGGGACACCCGCCGGGGAGCTGTTTTTT. This sequence encodes CSVEPGTPAGELFF.

The chain uses TRBV29-1 and TRBJ1-3, with TRBD1 as a possible D gene (6 bases). The V gene lost 7 bases and the J gene lost 3 bases, with 7 bases spanning the gap. In germline, CDR1 is SQVTM, CDR2 ANQGSEA. CDR3 size: 11 residues. The CDR3 bases are TGCAGCGCCAGGGGTGGAAACACCATATATTTT. Translating it yields CSARGGNTIYF. Full variable domain (outside the CDR3, taken from reference TRBV29-1 and TRBJ1-3): SAVISQKPSRDICQRGTSLTIQCQVDSQVTMMFWYRQQPGQSLTLIATANQGSEATYESGFVIDKFPISRPNLTFSTLTVSNMSPEDSSIYLCSARGGNTIYFGEGSWLTVV.

The chain is built from TRBV7-8 and TRBJ2-1; 8 positions agree with TRBD2. CDR1 and CDR2 (germline): SGHVS, FQNEAQ. J was trimmed by 2 bases and V by 4 bases; bases with no gene match: 4. There are 15 residues in the CDR3. CDR3 residues: CASSSGGPPYNEQFF. The CDR3 nucleotides are TGTGCCAGCAGCTCGGGGGGGCCCCCCTACAATGAGCAGTTCTTC.

V gene TRBV7-3 combines with J gene TRBJ2-7, with D maybe TRBD1 (7 bases). Germline CDR1 is SGHTA and CDR2 is FQGTGA. V lost 6 bases and J 3 bases, leaving 15 bases between the germline ends. The CDR3 covers 14 residues. Here the CDR3 DNA reads TGTGCCAGCAGGGGGGGACAGACCCACTACGAGCAGTACTTC. Translating it yields CASRGGQTHYEQYF.

V is TRBV11-3 and J is TRBJ2-2; 9 bases match TRBD1. Trimming at V came to 5 bases and at J to 5 bases, leaving 9 bases not matched to a gene. Per germline, CDR1 SGHNT and CDR2 YENEEA. The CDR3 consists of 16 residues. CDR3 nucleotides: TGTGCCAGCAGCCCCCGGACAGGGGATGGGACCGGGGAGCTGTTTTTT. It specifies CASSPRTGDGTGELFF.

The chain uses TRBV19 and TRBJ1-5; TRBD1 agrees at 9 bases. This CDR3 comprises 14 residues. Trimming at V came to 8 bases and at J to 2 bases, leaving 4 bases not matched to a gene. Germline V gene lookup returns CDR1 LNHDA and CDR2 SQIVND (reference sequence). Here the CDR3 reads CASSRDRGNQPQHF. The DNA of the CDR3 is TGTGCCAGTTCCCGGGACAGGGGCAATCAGCCCCAGCATTTT.

The chain has TRBV7-6 and TRBJ2-5, with D unresolved. Germline CDR1 and CDR2: SGHVS and FNYEAQ. There are 13 residues in the CDR3. Trimming took 4 bases from V and 1 from J, leaving 7 bases between them. CDR3 sequence (DNA): TGTGCCAGCAGCTCGGGTCCCCAAGAGACCCAGTACTTC. Amino acids: CASSSGPQETQYF.

The genes are TRBV29-1 and TRBJ1-3; D might be TRBD1 (5 bases). Germline CDR1 reads SQVTM; CDR2 reads ANQGSEA. V was pared by 6 bases and J by 2 bases, with 11 bases between. The length of the CDR3 is 13 residues. The CDR3: CSVRTGAGNTIYF. The DNA for the CDR3 is TGCAGCGTCCGAACGGGGGCTGGAAACACCATATATTTT.

This clone has only one observation. The chain uses TRBV18 and TRBJ1-2; TRBD1 aligns across 8 bases. The CDR3 runs to 16 residues. Trimming removed 1 base from V and 6 bases from J; junction bases left unmatched: 10. Germline loops: CDR1 KGHSH, CDR2 LQKENI. The CDR3 sequence is CASSPLTGTGGDGYTF. The CDR3 DNA is TGTGCCAGCTCACCACTCACCGGGACAGGTGGGGATGGCTACACCTTC.

The genes are TRBV3-1 (or the pseudogene TRBV3-2) and TRBJ2-3; D is possibly TRBD2 (6 bases). CDR3 length: 15 amino acids. The germline CDR1 and CDR2 sequences are LGHDT and YNNKEL (reference sequence). The V end lost 0 bases, the J end lost 6 bases, and 13 bases lay between the germline ends. CDR3 sequence: CASSQDGALADTQYF. In DNA, the CDR3 is TGTGCCAGCAGCCAAGACGGAGCCCTAGCGGATACGCAGTATTTT.

J is TRBJ1-2 and V is TRBV24-1, with D possibly matching TRBD1 (5 bases). CDR1 is KGHDR and CDR2 is SFDVKD in the germline V gene. This CDR3 is 13 amino acids long. V shed 5 bases and J shed 4 bases, with 10 bases lying between them. In DNA, the CDR3 is TGTGCCACCAGTGGCTCGACAGTCTATGGCTACACCTTC. Translated: CATSGSTVYGYTF.

This chain connects TRBV30 to TRBJ1-2; TRBD1 matches 7 bases. CDR1 is GTSNPN, CDR2 SVGIG, per germline (reference sequence). The length of the CDR3 is 15 residues. V lost 0 bases to trimming and J lost 2 bases; unmatched junction nucleotides: 6. CDR3 nucleotide sequence: TGTGCCTGGAGTGTACCGGGGACAGCCAACTATGGCTACACCTTC. This translates into CAWSVPGTANYGYTF.

The J gene is TRBJ1-2, the V gene TRBV3-1 (or the pseudogene TRBV3-2), with 11 bases identical to TRBD1. CDR1 and CDR2 (germline): LGHDT, YNNKEL (reference sequence). The length of the CDR3 is 15 residues. V lost 3 bases and J lost 4; bases outside the gene matches: 4. The CDR3 bases are TGTGCCAGCAGCCAGTGGGACAGGGGGGCCTATGGCTACACCTTC. It translates to CASSQWDRGAYGYTF.

The rearrangement links TRBV7-8 to TRBJ2-1; 14 bases map to TRBD2. V was clipped by 8 bases and J by 1 base; unmatched bases: 10. Germline V gene data show CDR1 as SGHVS and CDR2 as FQNEAQ. The CDR3 spans 18 residues. The CDR3 DNA reads as TGTGCCAGCGACGCCCGGGGACTAGCGGGAGTTTCCTACAATGAGCAGTTCTTC. It yields the protein CASDARGLAGVSYNEQFF.

This rearrangement joins TRBV21-1 to TRBJ2-7; TRBD1 reflects the table's D call only, with no check against the DNA. TRBV21-1 is a pseudogene locus. This CDR3 spans 15 amino acids. This CDR3 is CASSKGQGDPYEQYV. The CDR3 DNA reads as TGTGCCAGCAGCAAAGGACAGGGGGACCCCTACGAGCAGTACGTC.

The rearrangement uses TRBV20-1 and TRBJ2-1; maybe TRBD2 (5 bases). Germline CDR1 reads DFQATT; CDR2 reads SNEGSKA (reference sequence). Trimming shortened V by 5 bases and J by 6 bases, and 8 bases separated the two germline ends. This CDR3 comprises 11 residues. CDR3 nucleotides: TGCAGTGCTCCCCGGGGCAATGAGCAGTTCTTC. Translating it yields CSAPRGNEQFF.